The 2 T cell receptor beta chains reported below all come from one sample, sequenced in a study of CD8+ T cells in alopecia areata. Sequencing relied on a cDNA template that was reverse transcribed from extracted RNA. Assay: immunoSEQ multiplex PCR; the TCRdb copy retains only in-frame clones and omits some. The sample has under 250,000 clones, approximately 72% seen once; the top ten hold about 1.2%. This sample's treatment: oral pan-JAK inhibitor, 5-10 mg twice daily. The sequencing used CD4+ T cells sorted from blood, collected at approximately week 42, from a patient treated with tofacitinib. The receptor set was obtained from a human donor with alopecia areata.

This sequence joins TRBV7-3 and TRBJ2-2; 9 nucleotides line up with TRBD1. The trim removed 5 bases at V and 7 bases at J, leaving 14 bases unmatched. CDR1 and CDR2 (germline): SGHTA, FQGTGA. The CDR3 consists of 17 residues. The CDR3 here is CASSKKPRTGEGGELFF. CDR3 bases: TGTGCCAGCAGCAAAAAGCCTCGGACAGGGGAGGGCGGGGAGCTGTTTTTT.

The V call is TRBV9, the J call TRBJ2-3; 8 positions agree with TRBD2. The V gene's germline CDR1 is SGDLS and CDR2 YYNGEE. The CDR3 spans 15 residues. The trim removed 4 bases at V and 2 bases at J, leaving 6 bases unmatched. For the CDR3, the DNA is TGTGCCAGCAGCCCTACTAGCGGATTCACAGATACGCAGTATTTT. Translated, it gives CASSPTSGFTDTQYF.